This TCR beta chain stems from a study of CD4 T cells in relation to SARS-CoV-2 and coronaviruses. About the study: Two subjects were Hispanic; patients were under 10 males and a handful of females. Findings and caveats of the study: Samples before the pandemic and after infection were not matched within any donor.

V was cut by 2 bases and J by 6 bases, with 18 bases left in between. Germline-derived CDR1 and CDR2 are LNHDA and SQIVND (reference sequence). The CDR3 sequence is 16 residues long. Notes on this clone: The target antigen is unknown.

Sorted naive or memory CD4+ cells met CEF peptides for roughly nine days. Repertoires were generated with immunoSEQ multiplex PCR, while TCRdb's copy carries only in-frame clones and drops some. The repertoire holds about 41,000 clones, with around 82% as singletons. The sequence was obtained from an adult with COVID-19. Sequencing used naive CD4+ T cells from PBMCs, cultured in vitro. The subset: naive CD4+ T cells isolated by negative enrichment. The gene calls are TRBV19 and TRBJ2-3; D gene ambiguous. CDR3 protein: CASSIFGGEIGDTQYF. CDR3 DNA sequence: TGTGCCAGTAGTATATTTGGCGGAGAAATCGGGGATACGCAGTATTTT.